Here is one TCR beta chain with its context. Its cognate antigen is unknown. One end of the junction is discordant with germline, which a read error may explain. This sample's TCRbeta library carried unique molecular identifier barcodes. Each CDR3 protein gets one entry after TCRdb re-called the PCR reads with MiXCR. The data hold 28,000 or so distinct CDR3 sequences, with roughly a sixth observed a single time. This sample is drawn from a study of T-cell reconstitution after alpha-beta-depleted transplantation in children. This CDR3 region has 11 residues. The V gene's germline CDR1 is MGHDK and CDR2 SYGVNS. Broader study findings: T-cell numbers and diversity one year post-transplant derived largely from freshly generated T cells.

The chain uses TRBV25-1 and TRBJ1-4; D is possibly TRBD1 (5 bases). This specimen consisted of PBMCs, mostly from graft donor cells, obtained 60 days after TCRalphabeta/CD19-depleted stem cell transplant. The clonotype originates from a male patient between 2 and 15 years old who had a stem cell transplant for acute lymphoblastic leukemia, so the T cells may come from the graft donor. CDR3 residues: CASGEGEKLFF. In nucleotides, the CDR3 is TGTGCCAGCGGTGAGGGGGAAAAACTGTTTTTT.